This TCR beta chain derives from a study of OX40 agonist ivuxolimab in advanced cancers. The germline CDR1 and CDR2 sequences are SGHRS and YFSETQ. Trimming removed 4 bases at V and 1 base at J, with 16 bases between. The CDR3 covers 16 residues. TCRdb's table, derived via immunoSEQ multiplex PCR, lists solely in-frame clones and lacks some. The data show fewer than 90,000 clones, with 89% seen just once and over 0.35% held by the top ten. The genes are TRBV5-1 and TRBJ2-3, with D perhaps matching TRBD1 or TRBD2 (6 bases each). The sequencing here drew on CD4+ or CD8+ T cells sorted from blood, taken in a trial of the OX40 agonist ivuxolimab. The clonotype originates from an adult with an advanced solid tumor such as melanoma, head and neck, liver or kidney cancer. As DNA, the CDR3 is TGCGCCAGCAGCGATCGGCGGAGGGGGGGCACAGATACGCAGTATTTT. It yields the protein CASSDRRRGGTDTQYF. Filled out from reference TRBV5-1 and TRBJ2-3, the complete variable domain reads KAGVTQTPRYLIKTRGQQVTLSCSPISGHRSVSWYQQTPGQGLQFLFEYFSETQRNKGNFPGRFSGRQFSNSRSEMNVSTLELGDSALYLCASSDRRRGGTDTQYFGPGTRLTVL.